The next 20 T cell receptor beta chains were all read from a single sample in a study of blood T cell repertoires in COVID-19 (dated by TCRdb to the early 2020s). Library generation was performed with the immunoSEQ multiplex PCR assay. TCRdb limited this immuneACCESS table to in-frame rearrangements with V and J called. A share of clones is missing; checked studies link under half to unresolved V genes, and the rest is unexplained. This sample lists about 250,000 clones; 86% were detected once. The ten largest account for about 6% of the sample. Sequencing was performed on peripheral blood. These receptors were obtained from a woman older than 75 with COVID-19, enrolled during active disease.

J is TRBJ1-2 and V is TRBV5-4; 7 bases agree with TRBD1. V lost 0 bases to trimming and J lost 8 bases; unmatched junction nucleotides: 10. Germline CDR1 reads SGHNT; CDR2 reads YYREEE (reference sequence). CDR3 length equals 15 residues. CDR3 loop: CASSLVKGGVEGYTF. CDR3 nucleotide sequence: TGTGCCAGCAGCTTGGTTAAAGGGGGCGTTGAGGGCTACACCTTC.

The chain combines TRBV11-2 with TRBJ2-1; no clear D gene. This CDR3 region has 12 residues. V lost 3 bases and J lost 5, with 5 bases in between. The V gene's germline CDR1 is SGHAT and CDR2 FQNNGV. The CDR3 loop is CASSLAHNEQFF. The CDR3 DNA reads as TGTGCCAGCAGCTTGGCTCACAATGAGCAGTTCTTC.

The table lists this clone with a count of one. This chain connects TRBV28 to TRBJ1-1; D remains unclear. The CDR3 is 13 residues long. V lost 3 bases to trimming and J lost 11 bases, with 16 bases between them. The germline V gene encodes CDR1 MDHEN and CDR2 SYDVKM. The CDR3 DNA reads as TGTGCCAGCAGTTTCCGAGGGAGGGTTGGGGCTTTCTTT. This translates into CASSFRGRVGAFF.

The chain joins TRBV19 to TRBJ1-1, with 8 positions matching TRBD1. This CDR3 region has 13 residues. The germline V gene has CDR1 LNHDA and CDR2 SQIVND (reference sequence). Germline trimming cut 6 bases from V and 3 bases from J; bases unmatched to any gene: 3. The CDR3 sequence is CASSPQGDTEAFF. DNA for the CDR3: TGTGCCAGTAGCCCACAGGGGGACACTGAAGCTTTCTTT. Together with reference TRBV19 and TRBJ1-1, the CDR3 gives the full variable domain: DGGITQSPKYLFRKEGQNVTLSCEQNLNHDAMYWYRQDPGQGLRLIYYSQIVNDFQKGDIAEGYSVSREKKESFPLTVTSAQKNPTAFYLCASSPQGDTEAFFGQGTRLTVV.

This chain uses TRBV7-2 with TRBJ2-5, with TRBD2 matching over 7 bases. CDR3 length: 16 residues. Germline V gives CDR1 SGHTA, CDR2 FQGNSA. V was pared by 0 bases and J by 0 bases, with 4 bases of the junction left unmatched. The chain's CDR3 is CASSLAPGLHQETQYF. Written as DNA, the CDR3 is TGTGCCAGCAGCTTAGCCCCGGGACTACACCAAGAGACCCAGTACTTC.

This clone came up once. The genes are TRBV7-3 and TRBJ1-1, with D perhaps matching TRBD1 (5 bases). V was pared by 5 bases and J by 1 base, with 8 bases between. The CDR3 contains 13 residues. Per the germline V gene, CDR1 is SGHTA and CDR2 is FQGTGA. The CDR3 region has the DNA TGTGCCAGCAGCCAACAGGAGAACACTGAAGCTTTCTTT. It encodes CASSQQENTEAFF.

The chain combines TRBV6-4 with TRBJ2-1; 9 nucleotides line up with TRBD2. The V and J ends lost 2 bases and 6 bases, in that order; junction bases with no gene match: 5. This CDR3 is 15 amino acids long. Germline V gene sequence: CDR1 MRHNA, CDR2 SNTAGT. The CDR3: CASSDEGLASNEQFF. In nucleotides, the CDR3 is TGTGCCAGCAGTGACGAGGGACTAGCCTCCAATGAGCAGTTCTTC.

The chain is built from TRBV11-3 and TRBJ2-1; possible D gene TRBD2, 5 bases. Trimming shortened V by 3 bases and J by 0 bases, and 9 bases separated the two germline ends. CDR1 SGHNT and CDR2 YENEEA come from the germline V gene. The CDR3 contains 15 residues. The CDR3 nucleotides read TGTGCCAGCAGCTTTACGGGGAGCTCCTACAATGAGCAGTTCTTC. Residues: CASSFTGSSYNEQFF.

The rearrangement uses TRBV5-1 and TRBJ2-1; TRBD2 agrees at 12 bases. The trim removed 6 bases at V and 8 bases at J, leaving 9 bases unmatched. The CDR3 sequence is 15 residues long. The V gene's germline CDR1 is SGHRS and CDR2 YFSETQ. Here the CDR3 reads CASTSLAGGFDEQFF. The CDR3 DNA follows: TGCGCCAGCACCTCCCTAGCGGGGGGGTTTGATGAGCAGTTCTTC.

V gene TRBV5-6 combines with J gene TRBJ2-2; TRBD1 matches at 7 bases. Germline values: CDR1 SGHDT, CDR2 YYEEEE. Trimming took 2 bases from V and 6 from J; bases not matched to a gene: 7. The CDR3 covers 15 residues. The CDR3 sequence: CASSFRQGGAGELFF. In DNA, the CDR3 is TGTGCCAGCAGCTTCCGACAGGGCGGCGCCGGGGAGCTGTTTTTT.

This chain uses TRBV6-5 with TRBJ1-3, with 7 bases lining up with TRBD1. CDR3 size: 14 residues. Germline trimming cut 8 bases from V and 3 bases from J; bases unmatched to any gene: 7. Germline loops: CDR1 MNHEY, CDR2 SVGAGI. The CDR3, as DNA: TGTGCCAGCTCCAGGGGGGCCTTTGGAAACACCATATATTTT. Translating it yields CASSRGAFGNTIYF.

V and J are TRBV5-4 and TRBJ2-2; maybe TRBD1 (5 bases). The V gene lost 3 bases and the J gene lost 0 bases, with 12 bases spanning the gap. The CDR3 totals 16 residues. Germline CDR1 is SGHNT and CDR2 is YYREEE (reference sequence). The DNA for the CDR3 is TGTGCCAGCAGCTGGCTTACAGGAACGAACACCGGGGAGCTGTTTTTT. Its protein is CASSWLTGTNTGELFF.

This chain links TRBV28 with TRBJ1-1; D might be TRBD1 (5 bases). CDR3 length: 14 amino acids. Germline CDR1 and CDR2: MDHEN and SYDVKM. The V end was cut by 6 bases, the J end by 0 bases, with 11 bases between. CDR3 in DNA: TGTGCCAGCAGGTTCGGAGGGGTGAACACTGAAGCTTTCTTT. This gives the protein CASRFGGVNTEAFF.

The gene calls are TRBV11-2 and TRBJ1-1, with unresolved D. The CDR3 length is 12 residues. CDR1 and CDR2 (germline): SGHAT, FQNNGV. Trimming left V 5 bases short and J 5 bases short, with 9 bases between. Here the CDR3 DNA reads TGTGCCAGCAGCGCGATTCGGACTGAAGCTTTCTTT. Protein product: CASSAIRTEAFF.

The chain carries TRBV4-3 and TRBJ2-2; the match to TRBD2 covers 10 bases. The V gene end was trimmed by 4 bases and the J gene end by 0 bases; junction bases not matched to a gene: 11. CDR1 and CDR2 (germline): LGHNA, YSLEER. The CDR3 spans 19 residues. The CDR3 nucleotides are TGCGCCAGCAGCCGGGGGGCTAGCGGGGGCGGTACGAACACCGGGGAGCTGTTTTTT. Translated, it gives CASSRGASGGGTNTGELFF.

The chain carries TRBV3-1 (or the pseudogene TRBV3-2) and TRBJ1-3, with D tentatively TRBD1 (6 bases). The germline V and J ends were trimmed by 4 bases and 7 bases, with 17 bases remaining between them. CDR1 and CDR2 from the germline V gene are LGHDT and YNNKEL (reference sequence). This CDR3 is built from 15 residues. The CDR3: CASSLGGTGSNTIYF. In DNA form, the CDR3 reads TGTGCCAGCAGCCTCGGCGGTACAGGGTCTAACACCATATATTTT.

V gene TRBV5-6 combines with J gene TRBJ2-1; a weak D match, TRBD1 (7 bases). V dropped 7 bases and J dropped 0 bases, with 20 bases sitting between them. CDR3 length equals 17 residues. Germline CDR1 and CDR2: SGHDT and YYEEEE. The CDR3 is CASGDQGGLSSYNEQFF. In nucleotides, the CDR3 is TGTGCCAGCGGCGACCAGGGGGGCTTAAGCTCCTACAATGAGCAGTTCTTC.

The V and J genes are TRBV15 and TRBJ2-7, with a possible D match to TRBD1 (5 bases). The CDR3 runs 14 residues. The germline V gene has CDR1 LNHNV and CDR2 YYDKDF (reference sequence). The ends were cut back, 0 bases at V and 6 bases at J, with 12 bases in the middle. DNA for the CDR3: TGTGCCACCAGCAGAGACAGGGTCCAGTTCGAGCAGTACTTC. Its protein is CATSRDRVQFEQYF. The full variable domain, rest sourced from reference TRBV15 and TRBJ2-7, is DAMVIQNPRYQVTQFGKPVTLSCSQTLNHNVMYWYQQKSSQAPKLLFHYYDKDFNNEADTPDNFQSRRPNTSFCFLDIRSPGLGDTAMYLCATSRDRVQFEQYFGPGTRLTVT.

The J gene is TRBJ2-7, the V gene TRBV18; 9 nucleotides agree with TRBD1. Germline assignment: CDR1 KGHSH and CDR2 LQKENI. V shed 3 bases and J 5 bases; nucleotides not matched to a gene: 5. This CDR3 is 14 amino acids long. The CDR3: CASSPGTGNDEQYV. CDR3 DNA: TGTGCCAGCTCACCCGGGACAGGGAACGACGAGCAGTACGTC.

The V gene is TRBV6-5, the J gene TRBJ1-1, with TRBD1 matching 7 bases. The CDR3 loop spans 14 amino acids. Germline V lookup: CDR1 MNHEY, CDR2 SVGAGI. V trimming: 4 bases; J trimming: 4 bases; junction bases outside the gene matches: 6. The CDR3 loop reads CASSSDREFTEAFF. As DNA, the CDR3 is TGTGCCAGCAGTTCCGACAGGGAATTCACTGAAGCTTTCTTT.